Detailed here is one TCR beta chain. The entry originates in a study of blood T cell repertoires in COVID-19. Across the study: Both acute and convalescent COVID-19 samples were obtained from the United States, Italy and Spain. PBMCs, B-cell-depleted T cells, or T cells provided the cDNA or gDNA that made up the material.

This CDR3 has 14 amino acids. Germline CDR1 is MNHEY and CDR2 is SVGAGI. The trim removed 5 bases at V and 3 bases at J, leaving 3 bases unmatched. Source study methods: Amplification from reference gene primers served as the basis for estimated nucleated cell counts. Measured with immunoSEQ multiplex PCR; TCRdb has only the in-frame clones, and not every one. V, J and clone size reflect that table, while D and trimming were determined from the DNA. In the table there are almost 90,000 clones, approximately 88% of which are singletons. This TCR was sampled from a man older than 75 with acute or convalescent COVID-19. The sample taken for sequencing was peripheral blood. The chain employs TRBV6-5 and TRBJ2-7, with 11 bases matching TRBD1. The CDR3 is CASSRTGGRYEQYF. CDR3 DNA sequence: TGTGCCAGCAGTCGGACAGGGGGCCGCTACGAGCAGTACTTC.